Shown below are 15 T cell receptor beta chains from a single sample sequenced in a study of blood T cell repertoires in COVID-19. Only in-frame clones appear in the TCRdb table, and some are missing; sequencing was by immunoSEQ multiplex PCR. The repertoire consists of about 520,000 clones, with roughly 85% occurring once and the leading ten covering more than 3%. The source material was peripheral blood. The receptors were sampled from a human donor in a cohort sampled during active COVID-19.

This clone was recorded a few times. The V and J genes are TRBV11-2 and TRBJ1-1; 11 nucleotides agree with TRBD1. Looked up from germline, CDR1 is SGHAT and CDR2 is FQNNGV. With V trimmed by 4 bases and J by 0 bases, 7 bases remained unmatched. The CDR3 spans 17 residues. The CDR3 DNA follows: TGTGCCAGCAGCTCGAGGGACAGGGGGAATATGAACACTGAAGCTTTCTTT. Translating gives CASSSRDRGNMNTEAFF.

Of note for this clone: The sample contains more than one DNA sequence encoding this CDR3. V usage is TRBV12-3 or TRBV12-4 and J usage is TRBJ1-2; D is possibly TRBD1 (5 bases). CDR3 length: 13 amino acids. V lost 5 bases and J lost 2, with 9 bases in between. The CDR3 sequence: CASSPTANYGYTF. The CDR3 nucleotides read TGTGCCAGCAGTCCGACAGCGAACTATGGCTACACCTTC.

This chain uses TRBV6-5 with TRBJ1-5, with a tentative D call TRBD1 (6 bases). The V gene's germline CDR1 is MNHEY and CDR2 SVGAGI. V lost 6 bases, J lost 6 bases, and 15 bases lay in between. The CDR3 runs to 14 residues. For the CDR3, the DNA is TGTGCCAGCAGGCGTACAGGGTCCGCTCAGCCCCAGCATTTT. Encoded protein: CASRRTGSAQPQHF.

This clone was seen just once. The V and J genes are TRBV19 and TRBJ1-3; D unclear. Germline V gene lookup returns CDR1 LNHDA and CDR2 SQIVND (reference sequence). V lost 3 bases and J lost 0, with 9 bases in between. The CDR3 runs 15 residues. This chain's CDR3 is CASSMKSSSGNTIYF. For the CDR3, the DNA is TGTGCCAGTAGTATGAAGAGCTCCTCTGGAAACACCATATATTTT.

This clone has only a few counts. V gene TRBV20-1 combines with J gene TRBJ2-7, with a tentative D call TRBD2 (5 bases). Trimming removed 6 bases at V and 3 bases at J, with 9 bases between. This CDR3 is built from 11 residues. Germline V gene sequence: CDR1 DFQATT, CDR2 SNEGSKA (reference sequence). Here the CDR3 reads CSAALDYEQYF. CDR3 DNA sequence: TGCAGTGCCGCACTAGACTACGAGCAGTACTTC.

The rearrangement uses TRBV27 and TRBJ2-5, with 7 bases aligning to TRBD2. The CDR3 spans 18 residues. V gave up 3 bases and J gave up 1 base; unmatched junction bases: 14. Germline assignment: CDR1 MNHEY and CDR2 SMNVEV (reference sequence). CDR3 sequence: CASSLAAWGTSAQETQYF. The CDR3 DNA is TGTGCCAGCAGTTTGGCGGCCTGGGGTACTAGCGCCCAAGAGACCCAGTACTTC.

The CDR3 nucleotides read TGTGCCTGGAGAAGAGGTTTTGAGGGCTACACCTTC. Protein product: CAWRRGFEGYTF. The chain joins TRBV30 to TRBJ1-2; D gene uncertain. CDR1 is GTSNPN, CDR2 SVGIG, per germline (reference sequence). This CDR3 is 12 amino acids long. Trimming removed 3 bases from V and 8 bases from J, with 13 bases in between.

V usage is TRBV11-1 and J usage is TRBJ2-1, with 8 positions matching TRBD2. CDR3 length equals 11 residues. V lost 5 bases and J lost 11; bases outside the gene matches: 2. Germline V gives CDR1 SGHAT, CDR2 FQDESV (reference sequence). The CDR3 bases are TGTGCCAGCAGCGAGCGGGGGCAGCAGTTCTTC. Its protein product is CASSERGQQFF.

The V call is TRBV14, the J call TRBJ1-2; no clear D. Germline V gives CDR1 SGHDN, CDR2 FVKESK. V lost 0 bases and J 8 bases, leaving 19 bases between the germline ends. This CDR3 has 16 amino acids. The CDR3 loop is CASSQDRGSVGSGYTF. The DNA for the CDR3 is TGTGCCAGCAGCCAAGATCGAGGGTCAGTCGGTTCAGGCTACACCTTC.

Here the CDR3 reads CASFDQGGNQPQHF. In DNA form, the CDR3 reads TGTGCCAGTTTCGACCAGGGTGGCAATCAGCCCCAGCATTTT. This sequence joins TRBV19 and TRBJ1-5; D is possibly TRBD1 (5 bases). In germline, CDR1 is LNHDA, CDR2 SQIVND (reference sequence). The CDR3 covers 14 residues. Trimming shortened V by 8 bases and J by 2 bases, and 13 bases separated the two germline ends.

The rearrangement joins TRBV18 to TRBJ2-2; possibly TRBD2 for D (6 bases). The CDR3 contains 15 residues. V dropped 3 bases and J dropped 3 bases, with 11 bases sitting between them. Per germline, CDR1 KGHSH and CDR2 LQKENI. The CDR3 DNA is TGTGCCAGCTCACCTTGGGGGGAACACACCGGGGAGCTGTTTTTT. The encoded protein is CASSPWGEHTGELFF.

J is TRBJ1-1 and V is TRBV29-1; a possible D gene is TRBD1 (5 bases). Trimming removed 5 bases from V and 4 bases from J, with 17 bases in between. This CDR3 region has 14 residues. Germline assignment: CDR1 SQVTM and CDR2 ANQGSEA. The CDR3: CSVSLIVQGTEAFF. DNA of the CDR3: TGCAGCGTTTCTCTGATTGTCCAGGGCACTGAAGCTTTCTTT.

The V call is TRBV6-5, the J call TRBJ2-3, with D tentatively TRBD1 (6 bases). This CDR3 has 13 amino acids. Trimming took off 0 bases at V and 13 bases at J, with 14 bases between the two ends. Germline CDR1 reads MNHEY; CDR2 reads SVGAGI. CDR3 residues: CASSYSSGTKEYF. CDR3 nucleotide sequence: TGTGCCAGCAGTTACTCCTCCGGGACAAAAGAGTATTTT.

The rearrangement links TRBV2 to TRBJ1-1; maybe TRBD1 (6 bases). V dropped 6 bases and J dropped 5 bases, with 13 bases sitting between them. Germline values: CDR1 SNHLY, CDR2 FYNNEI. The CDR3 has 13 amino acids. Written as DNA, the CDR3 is TGTGCCAGCAGGTACAGGGTCGAGACTGAAGCTTTCTTT. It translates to CASRYRVETEAFF.

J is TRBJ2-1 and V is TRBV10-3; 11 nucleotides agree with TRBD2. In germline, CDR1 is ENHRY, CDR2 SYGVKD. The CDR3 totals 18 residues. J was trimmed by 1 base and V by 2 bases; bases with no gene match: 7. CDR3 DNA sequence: TGTGCCATCAGTGAGCCCCGGACTAGCGGGTTATCCTACAATGAGCAGTTCTTC. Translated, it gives CAISEPRTSGLSYNEQFF.